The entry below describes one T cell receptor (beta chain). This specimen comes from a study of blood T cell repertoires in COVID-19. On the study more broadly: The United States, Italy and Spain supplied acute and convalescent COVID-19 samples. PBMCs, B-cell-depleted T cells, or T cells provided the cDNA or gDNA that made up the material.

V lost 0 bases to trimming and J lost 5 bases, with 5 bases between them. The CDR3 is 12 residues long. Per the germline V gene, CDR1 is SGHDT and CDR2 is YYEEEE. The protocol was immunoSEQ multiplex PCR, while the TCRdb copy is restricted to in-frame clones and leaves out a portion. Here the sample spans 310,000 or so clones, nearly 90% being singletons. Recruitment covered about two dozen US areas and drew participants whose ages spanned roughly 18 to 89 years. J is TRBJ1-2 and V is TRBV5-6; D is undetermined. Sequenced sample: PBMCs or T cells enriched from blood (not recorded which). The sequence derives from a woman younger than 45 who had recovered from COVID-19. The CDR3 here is CASSLGTYGYTF. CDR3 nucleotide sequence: TGTGCCAGCAGCTTGGGAACTTATGGCTACACCTTC.